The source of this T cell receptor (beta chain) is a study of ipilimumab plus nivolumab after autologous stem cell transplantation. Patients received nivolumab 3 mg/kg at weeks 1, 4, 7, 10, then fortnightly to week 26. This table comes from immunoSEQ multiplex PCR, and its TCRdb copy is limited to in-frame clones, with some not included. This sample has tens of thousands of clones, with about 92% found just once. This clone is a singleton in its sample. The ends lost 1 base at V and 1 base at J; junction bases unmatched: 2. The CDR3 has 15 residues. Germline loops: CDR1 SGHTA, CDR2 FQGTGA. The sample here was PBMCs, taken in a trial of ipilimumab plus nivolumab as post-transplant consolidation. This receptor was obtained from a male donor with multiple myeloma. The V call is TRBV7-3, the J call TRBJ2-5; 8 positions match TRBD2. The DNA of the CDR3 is TGTGCCAGCAGCTTAAAGCGGGAGTCCCAAGAGACCCAGTACTTC. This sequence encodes CASSLKRESQETQYF.